One sample yielded the 28 T cell receptor beta chains listed below, sequenced in a study of human T cells and chemical hapten exposure. Via MiXCR, TCRdb re-called the RACE reads, giving one row per CDR3 protein. The sample yields about 350,000 distinct CDR3 sequences, 6% to 7% seen once. Time point of the sample: patch test 2, 6 weeks after DPC sensitization. The treatment: therapeutic diphenylcyclopropenone sensitization with weekly scalp DPC. Sequences were derived from whole blood, sampled in connection with sensitization to the hapten diphenylcyclopropenone (DPC). Receptors were obtained from a woman aged 18 to 35 with alopecia areata. Some clones in this sample may be carry-over from other donors' samples.

The chain uses TRBV28 and TRBJ1-1; D is possibly TRBD1 (6 bases). This CDR3 region has 14 residues. V was clipped by 4 bases and J by 7 bases, with 16 bases between them. Germline loops: CDR1 MDHEN, CDR2 SYDVKM. CDR3 in DNA: TGTGCCAGCAGTTCCCCGGGGGCCCTAATTGAAGCTTTCTTT. It codes for CASSSPGALIEAFF. Together with reference TRBV28 and TRBJ1-1, the CDR3 gives the full variable domain: DVKVTQSSRYLVKRTGEKVFLECVQDMDHENMFWYRQDPGLGLRLIYFSYDVKMKEKGDIPEGYSVSREKKERFSLILESASTNQTSMYLCASSSPGALIEAFFGQGTRLTVV.

This clonotype was observed a handful of times. V is TRBV20-1 and J is TRBJ1-1; D remains unclear. Germline values: CDR1 DFQATT, CDR2 SNEGSKA (reference sequence). V lost 4 bases to trimming and J lost 1 base, with 13 bases between them. This CDR3 has 14 amino acids. The CDR3: CSATPLRTNTEAFF. The CDR3 coding sequence is TGCAGTGCTACCCCACTACGGACGAACACTGAAGCTTTCTTT.

This clonotype was recorded a few times. The chain employs TRBV14 and TRBJ2-1; D is perhaps TRBD1 (5 bases). Germline lookup yields CDR1 SGHDN and CDR2 FVKESK. V lost 4 bases, J lost 9 bases, and 13 bases lay in between. The CDR3 extends over 13 amino acids. Here the CDR3 reads CASSRSRGGEQFF. DNA of the CDR3: TGTGCCAGCAGCCGTAGTAGGGGCGGTGAGCAGTTCTTC.

This chain uses TRBV18 with TRBJ1-2, with 7 bases lining up with TRBD1. The trim removed 2 bases at V and 3 bases at J, leaving 6 bases unmatched. CDR1 and CDR2 (germline): KGHSH, LQKENI. The CDR3 has 15 amino acids. CDR3 residues: CASSPMEGADYGYTF. DNA of the CDR3: TGTGCCAGCTCACCAATGGAGGGGGCAGACTATGGCTACACCTTC.

This clonotype was detected a few times. V is TRBV20-1 and J is TRBJ1-3; D remains ambiguous. V shed 1 base and J shed 1 base, with 8 bases lying between them. Per germline, CDR1 DFQATT and CDR2 SNEGSKA (reference sequence). This CDR3 is 14 amino acids long. CDR3: CSARVPQSGNTIYF. The CDR3 nucleotides are TGCAGTGCTAGAGTTCCGCAGTCTGGAAACACCATATATTTT.

The V and J genes are TRBV19 and TRBJ2-1; a weak D match, TRBD2 (7 bases). The CDR3 extends over 16 amino acids. Trimming took 7 bases from V and 5 from J, leaving 21 bases between them. Germline V gene data show CDR1 as LNHDA and CDR2 as SQIVND (reference sequence). CDR3 protein: CASTPRFRGAHNEQFF. The DNA for the CDR3 is TGTGCCAGTACCCCCCGGTTTCGGGGGGCACACAATGAGCAGTTCTTC.

This clonotype was picked up a small number of times. This chain connects TRBV19 to TRBJ1-2; D perhaps matches TRBD1 (5 bases). This CDR3 spans 14 amino acids. The V end lost 5 bases, the J end lost 4 bases, and 14 bases lay between the germline ends. The V gene's germline CDR1 is LNHDA and CDR2 SQIVND (reference sequence). The CDR3 DNA follows: TGTGCCAGTAGTCTCGGGGCAGAGAGCTATGGCTACACCTTC. Translation: CASSLGAESYGYTF.

A few counts support this clonotype. V is TRBV20-1 and J is TRBJ2-3, with 8 bases fitting TRBD2. The CDR3 sequence is 17 residues long. Germline CDR1 and CDR2: DFQATT and SNEGSKA (reference sequence). V dropped 0 bases and J dropped 4; count of bases not matched to a gene: 12. This CDR3 reads CSARDLLSGGGADTQYF. The DNA of the CDR3 is TGCAGTGCTAGAGATTTATTGAGCGGGGGAGGGGCAGATACGCAGTATTTT.

Many counts were recorded for this clonotype. The chain carries TRBV20-1 and TRBJ1-4, with a tentative D call TRBD1 (5 bases). Trimming pared 0 bases from V and 0 bases from J, leaving 17 bases between. The CDR3 has 18 residues. CDR1 and CDR2 from the germline V gene are DFQATT and SNEGSKA (reference sequence). CDR3 region: CSARDSRQNNATNEKLFF. Here the CDR3 DNA reads TGCAGTGCTAGAGATTCTCGACAGAACAATGCAACTAATGAAAAACTGTTTTTT.

This clonotype was recorded at least ten times. This chain connects TRBV7-2 to TRBJ1-5; D possibly corresponds to TRBD1 (6 bases). Germline CDR1 is SGHTA and CDR2 is FQGNSA. Between the trimmed V and J ends, which lost 5 bases and 3 bases, there was a span of 14 bases. This CDR3 comprises 15 residues. The DNA for the CDR3 is TGTGCCAGCAGCCAAACAGGGTATCCCAATCAGCCCCAGCATTTT. Amino acid sequence: CASSQTGYPNQPQHF.

This clonotype was found a few times. V is TRBV29-1 and J is TRBJ2-7; D may be TRBD2 (6 bases). Per germline, CDR1 SQVTM and CDR2 ANQGSEA. Trimming left V 1 base short and J 6 bases short, with 16 bases between. The CDR3 runs to 14 residues. CDR3: CSVEGGEMVGEQYF. Here the CDR3 DNA reads TGCAGCGTTGAAGGGGGGGAAATGGTGGGCGAGCAGTACTTC.

Ten or more counts support this clonotype. The rearrangement joins TRBV6-5 to TRBJ1-5; unclear D gene. With 5 bases removed from V and 1 base from J, the gap between germline ends came to 9 bases. Germline V gene data show CDR1 as MNHEY and CDR2 as SVGAGI. This CDR3 is 14 amino acids long. The CDR3 loop is CASSPGLSNQPQHF. DNA for the CDR3: TGTGCCAGCAGTCCGGGGTTAAGCAATCAGCCCCAGCATTTT.

The J gene is TRBJ2-7, the V gene TRBV5-6; a possible D gene is TRBD1 (6 bases). CDR1 and CDR2 (germline): SGHDT, YYEEEE. The CDR3 is 14 amino acids. With 0 bases removed from V and 5 bases from J, the gap between germline ends came to 12 bases. The CDR3: CASSLELKGDEQYF. Here the CDR3 DNA reads TGTGCCAGCAGCTTGGAGTTGAAGGGGGACGAGCAGTACTTC.

A few counts support this clonotype. This chain connects TRBV29-1 to TRBJ2-3; D remains unclear. The V gene's germline CDR1 is SQVTM and CDR2 ANQGSEA. CDR3 length: 10 amino acids. V was pared by 5 bases and J by 6 bases, with 6 bases between. CDR3 protein: CSVLSDTQYF. CDR3 sequence (DNA): TGCAGCGTTCTGTCCGATACGCAGTATTTT.

The sample holds a few counts of this clonotype. The rearrangement uses TRBV29-1 and TRBJ1-2; D possibly corresponds to TRBD1 (6 bases). Looked up from germline, CDR1 is SQVTM and CDR2 is ANQGSEA. Trimming shortened V by 4 bases and J by 8 bases, and 20 bases separated the two germline ends. The CDR3 is 14 amino acids. CDR3 in amino acids: CSVVEFGGREGYTF. The CDR3 nucleotides are TGCAGCGTTGTAGAGTTTGGGGGCCGTGAGGGCTACACCTTC.

Many counts were recorded for this clonotype. The chain links TRBV11-2 to TRBJ1-2; D may be TRBD1 (6 bases). Germline V lookup: CDR1 SGHAT, CDR2 FQNNGV. Trimming pared 2 bases from V and 5 bases from J, leaving 12 bases between. This CDR3 is 14 amino acids long. The CDR3 sequence: CASSLTGRTYGYTF. The CDR3 coding sequence is TGTGCCAGCAGCTTAACAGGGCGAACGTATGGCTACACCTTC.

This clonotype was picked up a small number of times. The CDR3 DNA reads as TGCGCCAGCAGCTCTTACAGGGATAACACAGATACGCAGTATTTT. This codes for CASSSYRDNTDTQYF. The chain recombines TRBV5-1 with TRBJ2-3; D may be TRBD1 (6 bases). From germline, CDR1 is SGHRS and CDR2 YFSETQ. CDR3 size: 15 residues. The V and J ends lost 3 bases and 2 bases respectively, with 13 bases between them.

The V gene is TRBV5-1, the J gene TRBJ1-1; D unresolved. This CDR3 spans 15 amino acids. CDR1 and CDR2 from the germline V gene are SGHRS and YFSETQ. V lost 2 bases and J 8 bases, leaving 19 bases between the germline ends. The CDR3 is CASSFEAGSSREAFF. In nucleotides, the CDR3 is TGCGCCAGCAGCTTCGAAGCCGGGTCGTCTAGAGAAGCTTTCTTT.

This clonotype was seen at least ten times. V usage is TRBV7-8 and J usage is TRBJ1-1, with 7 bases that match TRBD1. This CDR3 has 17 residues. Germline-derived CDR1 and CDR2 are SGHVS and FQNEAQ. With V trimmed by 1 base and J by 2 bases, 10 bases remained unmatched. CDR3 nucleotides: TGTGCCAGCAGCTTAGTAAGTCGTTGGGACAGAAACACTGAAGCTTTCTTT. It specifies CASSLVSRWDRNTEAFF.

In this sample, this clonotype turned up many times. Here the CDR3 reads CASSYSTGSEAFF. Here the CDR3 DNA reads TGTGCCAGCAGTTACTCGACAGGGTCTGAAGCTTTCTTT. The chain combines TRBV6-6 with TRBJ1-1, with TRBD1 identical over 7 bases. The junction had 1 base not matched to a gene; V was cut back by 0 bases and J by 6 bases. The CDR3 contains 13 residues. Germline V gene sequence: CDR1 MNHNY, CDR2 SVGAGI (reference sequence).

This clonotype was seen a few times. V usage is TRBV11-2 and J usage is TRBJ2-2; D gene ambiguous. Germline loops: CDR1 SGHAT, CDR2 FQNNGV. V lost 4 bases, J lost 6 bases, and 12 bases lay in between. There are 14 residues in the CDR3. DNA of the CDR3: TGTGCCAGCAGCTCCTCGGATCGGTCCGGGGAGCTGTTTTTT. It codes for CASSSSDRSGELFF. Full variable domain (remainder filled in from reference TRBV11-2 and TRBJ2-2): EAGVAQSPRYKIIEKRQSVAFWCNPISGHATLYWYQQILGQGPKLLIQFQNNGVVDDSQLPKDRFSAERLKGVDSTLKIQPAKLEDSAVYLCASSSSDRSGELFFGEGSRLTVL.

This clonotype was picked up many times. This rearrangement joins TRBV6-5 to TRBJ2-1; D possibly matches TRBD1 or TRBD2 (6 bases each). Trimming shortened V by 4 bases and J by 5 bases, and 9 bases separated the two germline ends. The germline V gene encodes CDR1 MNHEY and CDR2 SVGAGI. The CDR3 is 13 amino acids. As DNA, the CDR3 is TGTGCCAGCAGTTGGGGGGCCGACAATGAGCAGTTCTTC. It translates to CASSWGADNEQFF.

Many counts were recorded for this clonotype. This rearrangement joins TRBV25-1 to TRBJ1-1; no clear D. Trimming cost V 3 bases and J 7 bases, with 12 bases left between them. The CDR3 covers 13 residues. CDR1 is MGHDK, CDR2 SYGVNS, per germline. CDR3 in amino acids: CASSDWVAGEAFF. For the CDR3, the DNA is TGTGCCAGCAGTGATTGGGTCGCAGGTGAAGCTTTCTTT.

The V call is TRBV6-2 or TRBV6-3, the J call TRBJ1-1; 8 bases map to TRBD1. V shed 8 bases, J shed 3 bases, and the junction held 8 bases outside the gene matches. The CDR3 has 14 amino acids. Germline CDR1 reads MNHEY; CDR2 reads SVGEGT. As DNA, the CDR3 is TGTGCCAGCGTGCAGGGGGCCGCAGACACTGAAGCTTTCTTT. Protein: CASVQGAADTEAFF.

The CDR3 DNA reads as TGCAGCGTTGCGATTACTGACTCCTACGAGCAGTACTTC. This codes for CSVAITDSYEQYF. This rearrangement joins TRBV29-1 to TRBJ2-7; D remains ambiguous. Germline values: CDR1 SQVTM, CDR2 ANQGSEA. There are 13 residues in the CDR3. Deletions cut 4 bases from V and 0 bases from J, with 10 bases between.

This chain joins TRBV28 and TRBJ2-7; D gene uncertain. Trimming stripped 1 base from V and 5 bases from J, with 3 bases between. This CDR3 is built from 11 residues. The germline V gene has CDR1 MDHEN and CDR2 SYDVKM. As DNA, the CDR3 is TGTGCCAGCAGTTTATACGACGAGCAGTACTTC. It yields the protein CASSLYDEQYF.

The chain carries TRBV2 and TRBJ1-1; D unclear. The CDR3 runs to 11 residues. The germline CDR1 and CDR2 sequences are SNHLY and FYNNEI. The V end lost 8 bases, the J end lost 5 bases, and 9 bases lay between the germline ends. The DNA of the CDR3 is TGTGCCAGCGATGCCGGGACTGAAGCTTTCTTT. It encodes CASDAGTEAFF.

This clonotype was seen more than once but under ten times. J is TRBJ2-7 and V is TRBV7-9; 9 positions agree with TRBD1. With V trimmed by 9 bases and J by 3 bases, 27 bases remained unmatched. The length of the CDR3 is 20 residues. Germline V CDR1 and CDR2: SEHNR, FQNEAQ (reference sequence). CDR3 bases: TGTGCCAGGGGACAGGGTACGCTCTGTGTCGAGTGGCGTGGGGGCTACGAGCAGTACTTC. Its protein is CARGQGTLCVEWRGGYEQYF.